The TCR beta chain described here comes from a study of T cell responses to AZD1222 COVID-19 vaccine. Second-dose intervals of approximately 4 or approximately 12 weeks were pooled. TCRdb keeps only in-frame clones here, not all; method: immunoSEQ multiplex PCR. The sample records over 120,000 clones, over 85% being singletons. Germline lookup yields CDR1 MNHEY and CDR2 SMNVEV (reference sequence). The trim removed 7 bases at V and 4 bases at J, leaving 13 bases unmatched. The CDR3 runs to 17 residues. This material consisted of peripheral blood, taken 28 days after the second AZD1222 dose. This chain links TRBV27 with TRBJ2-7; 13 bases map to TRBD2. This receptor was obtained from an adult who received the AZD1222 COVID-19 vaccine. The CDR3 spells CASTVSLGTSGDYEQYF. In nucleotides, the CDR3 is TGTGCCAGCACCGTCAGCCTCGGGACTAGCGGGGATTACGAGCAGTACTTC.